Following are 32 T cell receptor beta chains from one sample sequenced in a study of PD-1 blockade in classical Hodgkin lymphoma. Produced via immunoSEQ multiplex PCR; TCRdb's table is partial and in-frame only. The repertoire consists of some 20,000 clones, with 80% occurring once and the leading ten covering around a fifth. Time point in this sample: cycle 4 day 1 (C4D1), after 5 to 7 weeks of nivolumab. All patients experienced relapse after autologous stem cell transplantation, and brentuximab vedotin exposure was variable. The starting material was peripheral blood mononuclear cells (PBMCs), obtained before the fourth cycle of nivolumab. The receptors stem from a human donor with classical Hodgkin lymphoma.

The V gene is TRBV5-1, the J gene TRBJ2-5; possibly TRBD1 for D (5 bases). The CDR3 extends over 15 amino acids. Germline V gene lookup returns CDR1 SGHRS and CDR2 YFSETQ. V lost 4 bases and J lost 2, with 15 bases in between. The CDR3 sequence is CASSRLGRAQETQYF. Written as DNA, the CDR3 is TGCGCCAGCAGCCGGTTGGGCAGGGCGCAAGAGACCCAGTACTTC.

This chain uses TRBV5-1 with TRBJ1-3, with no clear D. The V end was cut by 0 bases, the J end by 0 bases, with 10 bases between. CDR3 size: 16 residues. CDR1 and CDR2 (germline): SGHRS, YFSETQ. For the CDR3, the DNA is TGCGCCAGCAGCTTGGCCACGGGTACCTCTGGAAACACCATATATTTT. Its translation is CASSLATGTSGNTIYF.

The chain combines TRBV9 with TRBJ2-7; TRBD1 aligns across 8 bases. The germline CDR1 and CDR2 sequences are SGDLS and YYNGEE. The ends lost 4 bases at V and 4 bases at J; junction bases unmatched: 7. The CDR3 runs to 14 residues. The chain's CDR3 is CASSINDRGYEQYF. In DNA, the CDR3 is TGTGCCAGCAGCATCAACGACAGGGGTTACGAGCAGTACTTC.

DNA for the CDR3: TGCAGGGGCACGTTGAACACTGAAGCTTTCTTT. Its translation is CRGTLNTEAFF. The chain is built from TRBV20-1 and TRBJ1-1; D uncertain. CDR1 DFQATT and CDR2 SNEGSKA come from the germline V gene (reference sequence). This CDR3 is built from 11 residues.

This chain joins TRBV4-3 and TRBJ2-3, with TRBD2 identical over 10 bases. V lost 0 bases, J lost 4 bases, and 10 bases stayed unmatched. Germline V gene sequence: CDR1 LGHNA, CDR2 YSLEER. The CDR3 has 18 amino acids. The CDR3 sequence is CASSQDHLAGVIADTQYF. CDR3 DNA: TGCGCCAGCAGCCAAGATCACCTAGCGGGAGTTATCGCAGATACGCAGTATTTT.

The CDR3 nucleotides are TGTGCCAGCAGTCTACATCGGGGGGAGGGGAACACCGGGGAGCTGTTTTTT. Translation: CASSLHRGEGNTGELFF. The chain combines TRBV2 with TRBJ2-2, with TRBD2 matching over 7 bases. There are 17 residues in the CDR3. CDR1 is SNHLY and CDR2 is FYNNEI in the germline V gene. The V and J ends lost 5 bases and 1 base, in that order; junction bases with no gene match: 10. The variable domain in full, with the rest retrieved from reference TRBV2 and TRBJ2-2, is EPEVTQTPSHQVTQMGQEVILRCVPISNHLYFYWYRQILGQKVEFLVSFYNNEISEKSEIFDDQFSVERPDGSNFTLKIRSTKLEDSAMYFCASSLHRGEGNTGELFFGEGSRLTVL.

The rearrangement uses TRBV7-2 and TRBJ1-3; D perhaps matches TRBD1 (5 bases). The V gene's germline CDR1 is SGHTA and CDR2 FQGNSA. Trimming cost V 3 bases and J 0 bases, with 12 bases left between them. This CDR3 is built from 16 residues. In DNA, the CDR3 is TGTGCCAGCAGCTTGCAGGCAGGGACCTCTGGAAACACCATATATTTT. Residues: CASSLQAGTSGNTIYF.

This rearrangement joins TRBV5-1 to TRBJ2-1; a possible D gene is TRBD2 (6 bases). The germline V and J ends were trimmed by 2 bases and 6 bases, with 15 bases remaining between them. The CDR3 has 15 residues. CDR1 SGHRS and CDR2 YFSETQ come from the germline V gene. CDR3 nucleotides: TGCGCCAGCAGCTTATCGGGGCGGGAAAGCAATGAGCAGTTCTTC. Protein product: CASSLSGRESNEQFF.

This clone was seen just once. V is TRBV6-6 and J is TRBJ2-2, with 9 bases matching TRBD2. This CDR3 is built from 14 residues. Trimming at V came to 9 bases and at J to 5 bases, leaving 7 bases not matched to a gene. Germline CDR1 is MNHNY and CDR2 is SVGAGI (reference sequence). CDR3 sequence: CASSVAGATGELFF. The CDR3 DNA reads as TGTGCCAGTTCTGTAGCGGGAGCAACCGGGGAGCTGTTTTTT.

The V and J genes are TRBV7-2 and TRBJ1-1, with D maybe TRBD1 (6 bases). The CDR3 is 14 residues long. CDR1 and CDR2 (germline): SGHTA, FQGNSA. Between the trimmed V and J ends, which lost 2 bases and 6 bases, there was a span of 13 bases. This CDR3 reads CASSLLGAQSEAFF. The CDR3, as DNA: TGTGCCAGCAGCTTACTGGGGGCGCAGTCTGAAGCTTTCTTT. Filled out from reference TRBV7-2 and TRBJ1-1, the complete variable domain reads GAGVSQSPSNKVTEKGKDVELRCDPISGHTALYWYRQSLGQGLEFLIYFQGNSAPDKSGLPSDRFSAERTGGSVSTLTIQRTQQEDSAVYLCASSLLGAQSEAFFGQGTRLTVV.

The gene calls are TRBV7-9 and TRBJ2-1; 9 bases map to TRBD2. J was trimmed by 2 bases and V by 5 bases; bases with no gene match: 4. The V gene's germline CDR1 is SEHNR and CDR2 FQNEAQ (reference sequence). The CDR3 is 15 residues long. The CDR3 nucleotides read TGTGCCAGCAGCCCAGCGGGGGGCCCCTACAATGAGCAGTTCTTC. This sequence encodes CASSPAGGPYNEQFF.

The rearrangement uses TRBV4-3 and TRBJ1-2; 9 bases align to TRBD1. The CDR3 extends over 13 amino acids. Germline loops: CDR1 LGHNA, CDR2 YSLEER. Trimming removed 6 bases from V and 6 bases from J; junction bases left unmatched: 5. The CDR3 nucleotides are TGCGCCAGCAGTGTACAGGGGGCACATGGCTACACCTTC. Translated, it gives CASSVQGAHGYTF.

The chain uses TRBV19 and TRBJ1-2, with D uncertain. Trimming removed 4 bases from V and 5 bases from J, with 17 bases in between. CDR1 is LNHDA, CDR2 SQIVND, per germline (reference sequence). CDR3 length equals 15 residues. In nucleotides, the CDR3 is TGTGCCAGTAGTACCTCCCATGGGAAGTCTTATGGCTACACCTTC. This translates into CASSTSHGKSYGYTF.

The gene calls are TRBV2 and TRBJ2-5, with 9 bases that match TRBD1. CDR3 length: 15 amino acids. V trimming: 7 bases; J trimming: 3 bases; junction bases outside the gene matches: 9. The germline gives CDR1 SNHLY, CDR2 FYNNEI. The CDR3 sequence: CASIDTGGVKETQYF. CDR3 bases: TGTGCCAGCATTGACACAGGGGGCGTTAAAGAGACCCAGTACTTC.

The chain has TRBV9 and TRBJ2-1; 10 bases fit TRBD2. Trimming took 1 base from V and 10 from J; bases not matched to a gene: 8. CDR3 length equals 15 residues. Germline CDR1 and CDR2: SGDLS and YYNGEE. CDR3 DNA sequence: TGTGCCAGCAGCGTATTAGCGGGAGGTAACTTCGAGCAGTTCTTC. Translation gives CASSVLAGGNFEQFF.

As DNA, the CDR3 is TGTGCCAGCAGGAACCTAGCGCTCGGGGCCAACGTCCTGACTTTC. It encodes CASRNLALGANVLTF. The rearrangement joins TRBV7-2 to TRBJ2-6, with a possible D match to TRBD2 (6 bases). Germline V gene lookup returns CDR1 SGHTA and CDR2 FQGNSA. The CDR3 covers 15 residues. The V and J ends lost 6 bases and 4 bases respectively, with 13 bases between them. The complete variable domain, with remaining parts taken from reference TRBV7-2 and TRBJ2-6, reads GAGVSQSPSNKVTEKGKDVELRCDPISGHTALYWYRQSLGQGLEFLIYFQGNSAPDKSGLPSDRFSAERTGGSVSTLTIQRTQQEDSAVYLCASRNLALGANVLTFGAGSRLTVL.

The chain uses TRBV7-8 and TRBJ2-7; D is ambiguous. The V and J ends lost 1 base and 0 bases respectively, with 10 bases between them. The CDR3 is made up of 15 amino acids. Germline V gives CDR1 SGHVS, CDR2 FQNEAQ. In DNA form, the CDR3 reads TGTGCCAGCAGCTTAGGTGGAAGCCGCTCCTACGAGCAGTACTTC. Translation: CASSLGGSRSYEQYF.

This clone appeared a single time. The chain recombines TRBV21-1 with TRBJ1-1; the table's D call TRBD1 went unverified against the DNA. TRBV21-1 constitutes a pseudogene. The CDR3 runs to 12 residues. CDR3 amino acids: CAVRTDLSEAFF. DNA for the CDR3: TGTGCCGTCCGGACAGACCTCAGTGAAGCTTTCTTT.

The rearrangement uses TRBV19 and TRBJ2-5, with D possibly being TRBD2 (5 bases). CDR1 is LNHDA and CDR2 is SQIVND in the germline V gene (reference sequence). With 3 bases removed from V and 1 base from J, the gap between germline ends came to 12 bases. This CDR3 contains 15 residues. CDR3 sequence reads: CASSILPSSQETQYF. The CDR3, as DNA: TGTGCCAGTAGTATTTTGCCTAGCAGCCAAGAGACCCAGTACTTC.

The V call is TRBV7-4, the J call TRBJ1-4; unclear D gene. Trimming left V 5 bases short and J 8 bases short, with 36 bases between. Germline CDR1 and CDR2: SGHVT and SQSDAQ. The CDR3 consists of 21 residues. The DNA of the CDR3 is TGTGCCAGCAGCCCTCGAGGCAGGCCAACGTACGGCGGGAAATTTACCGAAAAACTGTTTTTT. This encodes CASSPRGRPTYGGKFTEKLFF.

This clone has a single count. This chain joins TRBV25-1 and TRBJ1-4; 8 bases line up with TRBD1. Germline V gives CDR1 MGHDK, CDR2 SYGVNS. Trimming removed 1 base from V and 5 bases from J; junction bases left unmatched: 6. The CDR3 totals 16 residues. CDR3 coding DNA: TGTGCCAGCAGTGAATTCACAGGGGGTGGGAATGAAAAACTGTTTTTT. Translating gives CASSEFTGGGNEKLFF.

The rearrangement joins TRBV27 to TRBJ2-3; 9 nucleotides align to TRBD1. Germline CDR1 and CDR2: MNHEY and SMNVEV (reference sequence). The CDR3 has 16 amino acids. The V gene end was trimmed by 8 bases and the J gene end by 3 bases; junction bases not matched to a gene: 12. CDR3 in amino acids: CASRPEGQGRTDTQYF. The CDR3 DNA reads as TGTGCCAGCCGGCCGGAAGGACAGGGGAGGACAGATACGCAGTATTTT.

This clone was recorded only once. This rearrangement joins TRBV5-1 to TRBJ1-3; maybe TRBD1 (6 bases). There are 17 residues in the CDR3. Trimming shortened V by 0 bases and J by 0 bases, and 13 bases separated the two germline ends. The V gene's germline CDR1 is SGHRS and CDR2 YFSETQ. The DNA for the CDR3 is TGCGCCAGCAGCTTGGGAGCGCAGGGGATCTCTGGAAACACCATATATTTT. Protein sequence: CASSLGAQGISGNTIYF.

This clone occurred once. This chain joins TRBV19 and TRBJ2-2; no reliable D call. This CDR3 has 13 residues. The germline CDR1 and CDR2 sequences are LNHDA and SQIVND (reference sequence). Between the trimmed V and J ends, which lost 9 bases and 2 bases, there was a span of 10 bases. The CDR3 sequence: CASNTLNTGELFF. CDR3 nucleotide sequence: TGTGCCAGCAATACACTTAACACCGGGGAGCTGTTTTTT.

The chain joins TRBV4-1 to TRBJ1-4; D remains unclear. Germline lookup yields CDR1 MGHRA and CDR2 YSYEKL. With 3 bases removed from V and 4 bases from J, the gap between germline ends came to 15 bases. The CDR3 is 16 amino acids. CDR3 DNA sequence: TGCGCCAGCAGCCACCATATTTTGCGCCTTAATGAAAAACTGTTTTTT. Amino acid sequence: CASSHHILRLNEKLFF.

V usage is TRBV4-2 and J usage is TRBJ2-5; 7 bases line up with TRBD2. The CDR3 extends over 15 amino acids. Germline V gene data show CDR1 as LGHNA and CDR2 as YNFKEQ. Trimming cost V 0 bases and J 5 bases; bases outside gene matches: 6. The CDR3 loop reads CASSQDQGGAETQYF. The CDR3 DNA sequence: TGTGCCAGCAGCCAAGATCAGGGAGGGGCTGAGACCCAGTACTTC.

V usage is TRBV6-5 and J usage is TRBJ2-2; D is unclear. V shed 2 bases and J shed 2 bases, with 12 bases lying between them. This CDR3 comprises 16 residues. Germline V gene sequence: CDR1 MNHEY, CDR2 SVGAGI. The CDR3 loop is CASSYTRISNTGELFF. In DNA, the CDR3 is TGTGCCAGCAGTTACACTCGGATTTCAAACACCGGGGAGCTGTTTTTT.

This clone has more than one count but fewer than ten. The chain joins TRBV19 to TRBJ2-7; D may correspond to TRBD1 or TRBD2 (6 bases each). CDR1 is LNHDA and CDR2 is SQIVND in the germline V gene (reference sequence). CDR3 size: 14 residues. V was shortened by 3 bases and J by 3 bases, with 12 bases between the two germline ends. In DNA, the CDR3 is TGTGCCAGTAGTATCCGGGGGCTCATCTACGAGCAGTACTTC. As protein: CASSIRGLIYEQYF.

The V call is TRBV7-9, the J call TRBJ1-5; perhaps TRBD1 as D (6 bases). Trimming cost V 5 bases and J 3 bases, with 20 bases left between them. Germline V CDR1 and CDR2: SEHNR, FQNEAQ (reference sequence). The CDR3 loop spans 17 amino acids. The CDR3 DNA sequence: TGTGCCAGCAGCCCGCGACAGGCCCCGGGCCACAATCAGCCCCAGCATTTT. Translating gives CASSPRQAPGHNQPQHF.

The chain is built from TRBV29-1 and TRBJ2-1, with 16 bases lining up with TRBD2. V lost 6 bases to trimming and J lost 0 bases; unmatched junction nucleotides: 8. The CDR3 is 18 amino acids. CDR1 is SQVTM and CDR2 is ANQGSEA in the germline V gene. The CDR3 sequence: CSVSGTSGGVGSYNEQFF. CDR3 bases: TGCAGCGTCTCCGGGACTAGCGGGGGGGTAGGCTCCTACAATGAGCAGTTCTTC.

This clone was detected a few times. The chain recombines TRBV15 with TRBJ2-1; maybe TRBD2 (5 bases). This CDR3 spans 17 amino acids. The germline CDR1 and CDR2 sequences are LNHNV and YYDKDF (reference sequence). V lost 3 bases and J lost 0, with 15 bases in between. CDR3 DNA sequence: TGTGCCACCAGCAGTTTTGGTATAACTAGCTCCTACAATGAGCAGTTCTTC. Translated: CATSSFGITSSYNEQFF.

The chain uses TRBV7-2 and TRBJ2-1; 10 bases match TRBD1. Germline assignment: CDR1 SGHTA and CDR2 FQGNSA. V was pared by 5 bases and J by 5 bases, with 9 bases of the junction left unmatched. The CDR3 has 16 amino acids. CDR3 in DNA: TGTGCCAGCAGCCCCCAACCGGGACAGGGGAACAATGAGCAGTTCTTC. It codes for CASSPQPGQGNNEQFF.